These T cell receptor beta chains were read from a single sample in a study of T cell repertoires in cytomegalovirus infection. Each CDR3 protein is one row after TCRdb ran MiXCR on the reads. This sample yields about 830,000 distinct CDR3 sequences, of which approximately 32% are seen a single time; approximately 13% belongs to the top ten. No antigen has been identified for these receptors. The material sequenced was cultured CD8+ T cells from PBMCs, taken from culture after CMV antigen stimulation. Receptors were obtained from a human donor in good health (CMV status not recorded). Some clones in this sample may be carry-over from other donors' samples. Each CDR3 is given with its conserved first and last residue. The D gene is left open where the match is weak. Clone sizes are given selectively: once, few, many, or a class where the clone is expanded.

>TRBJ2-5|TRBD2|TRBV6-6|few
CASSYGQGRAGGETQYF
TGTGCCAGCAGTTACGGGCAGGGTAGAGCGGGGGGAGAGACCCAGTACTTC
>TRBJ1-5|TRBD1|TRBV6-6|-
CASFLDRGLNQPQHF
TGTGCCAGCTTTTTAGACAGGGGGCTCAATCAGCCCCAGCATTTT
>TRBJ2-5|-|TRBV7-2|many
CASSWGQYQETQYF
TGTGCCAGCAGCTGGGGCCAGTACCAAGAGACCCAGTACTTC
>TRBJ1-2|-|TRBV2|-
CASSVYTGPAYGYTF
TGTGCCAGCAGTGTTTATACAGGTCCCGCTTATGGCTACACCTTC
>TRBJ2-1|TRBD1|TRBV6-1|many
CASSRQGPYNEQFF
TGTGCCAGCAGTAGACAGGGGCCCTACAATGAGCAGTTCTTC
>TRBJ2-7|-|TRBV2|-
CAREGTTSYEQYF
TGTGCCAGAGAGGGGACGACCTCCTACGAGCAGTACTTC
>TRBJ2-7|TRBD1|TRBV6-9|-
CASSSKGATYEQYF
TGTGCCAGCAGTTCCAAGGGGGCGACCTACGAGCAGTACTTC
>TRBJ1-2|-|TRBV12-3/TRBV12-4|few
CASSLGPTYGYTF
TGTGCCAGCAGTTTAGGCCCTACCTATGGCTACACCTTC
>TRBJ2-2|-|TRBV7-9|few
CASSLSGVTADTGELFF
TGTGCCAGCAGCTTAAGTGGGGTGACAGCGGACACCGGGGAGCTGTTTTTT
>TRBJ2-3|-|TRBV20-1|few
CSARDDRLAQYF
TGCAGTGCTAGAGATGATCGGCTAGCGCAGTATTTT
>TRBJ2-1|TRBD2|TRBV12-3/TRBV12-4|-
CASSFSSGGFNEQFF
TGTGCCAGCAGTTTTTCCAGCGGGGGGTTCAATGAGCAGTTCTTC
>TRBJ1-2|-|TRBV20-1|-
CSARDRGQGKSGGYTF
TGCAGTGCTAGAGATAGGGGTCAGGGAAAGTCCGGTGGCTACACCTTC
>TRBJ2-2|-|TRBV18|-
CASSPPIGGLNTGELFF
TGTGCCAGCTCACCGCCAATCGGGGGGCTAAACACCGGGGAGCTGTTTTTT
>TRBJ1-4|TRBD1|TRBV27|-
CASSTRTGFNEKLFF
TGTGCCAGCAGTACCCGGACAGGCTTTAATGAAAAACTGTTTTTT
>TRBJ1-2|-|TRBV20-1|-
CSATFWSKANYGYTF
TGCAGTGCTACTTTCTGGAGTAAGGCTAACTATGGCTACACCTTC
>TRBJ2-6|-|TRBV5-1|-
CASSFIREGGANVLTF
TGCGCCAGCAGCTTCATCCGCGAGGGTGGGGCCAACGTCCTGACTTTC
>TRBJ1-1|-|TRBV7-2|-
CASSLEGGGALNTEAFF
TGTGCCAGCAGCTTAGAGGGGGGCGGGGCCCTGAACACTGAAGCTTTCTTT
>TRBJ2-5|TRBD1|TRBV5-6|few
CASSPGRDREETQYF
TGTGCCAGCAGCCCCGGCCGGGACAGGGAAGAGACCCAGTACTTC